This T cell receptor (beta chain) was sequenced in a study of shared clonotypes between healthy human individuals. On the study more broadly: Used for every donor were three CD4 naive, three CD4 memory, two CD8 naive and one CD8 memory plate.

On this clone itself: Its antigen remains unknown.

CD45RO-negative, CCR7-positively selected cells formed the naive CD8 fraction, excluding terminally differentiated effector memory CD45RA+ cells. The repertoire was sequenced with immunoSEQ multiplex PCR; TCRdb's copy has only in-frame clones and lacks some. The table records hundreds of thousands of clones, around 90% of them present only once. Broader study findings: Naive subsets, compared against memory subsets, generally had larger estimated richness values. Rarefaction showed that sequencing of sorted subsets was incomplete (despite large depth).

Material for sequencing was naive CD8+ T cells sorted from blood. The sequence was obtained from a man younger than 45 in good health.

In nucleotides, the CDR3 is TGTGCCAGCGGAAACAGTGTTAATCAGCCCCAGCATTTT. This gives the protein CASGNSVNQPQHF. The chain couples TRBV27 to TRBJ1-5, with D hard to call. Germline CDR1 and CDR2: MNHEY and SMNVEV (reference sequence). CDR3 length equals 13 residues. V was cut by 8 bases and J by 4 bases, with 12 bases left in between.